This T cell receptor (beta chain) was observed in a study of T cell responses to AZD1222 COVID-19 vaccine. About the research overall: Second-dose groups at about 4 or about 12 weeks were pooled.

General observations from the study: Just a handful of AZD1222 recipients were seropositive at baseline. Repertoires were sampled only after the peak T cell response.

On this clone itself: Its antigen is unknown.

Germline loops: CDR1 SGHTS, CDR2 YDEGEE. The ends lost 4 bases at V and 3 bases at J; junction bases unmatched: 4. The CDR3 contains 15 residues. Here immunoSEQ multiplex PCR was the method, and the copy in TCRdb shows in-frame clones only, minus some. The data contain fewer than 110,000 clones, less than 90% of them singletons. The chain uses TRBV5-8 and TRBJ1-5, with 10 bases matching TRBD1. This receptor was identified in an adult in good health. The specimen was peripheral blood, collected on day 0 of AZD1222 vaccination. The CDR3 loop is CASSPGQGDNQPQHF. CDR3 bases: TGTGCCAGCAGCCCCGGACAGGGGGACAATCAGCCCCAGCATTTT.